This T cell receptor beta chain was identified during a study of blood T cell repertoires in COVID-19. About the research overall: Material from acute and convalescent COVID-19 was sourced from the United States, Italy and Spain.

Participant age was 18 to 89 years, and participants resided in 20 to 30 US areas. This table comes from immunoSEQ multiplex PCR, and its TCRdb copy is limited to in-frame clones, with some not included. Here the sample spans 190,000 or so clones, 86% being singletons. Trimming pared 0 bases from V and 1 base from J, leaving 17 bases between. The CDR3 runs 19 residues. CDR1 is SGHDT, CDR2 YYEEEE, per germline. Source material: PBMCs or T cells enriched from blood (not recorded which). The clonotype comes from a woman aged 25 to 39 who had been exposed to COVID-19. The rearrangement uses TRBV5-6 and TRBJ2-6; TRBD2 might be the D (6 bases). The CDR3 loop reads CASSLAGKHGGSGANVLTF. CDR3 nucleotide sequence: TGTGCCAGCAGCTTGGCCGGAAAGCATGGAGGGTCTGGGGCCAACGTCCTGACTTTC.